These T cell receptor beta chains were read from a single sample in a study of T cells in Graves' hyperthyroidism and ophthalmopathy. Each CDR3 protein is one row after TCRdb ran MiXCR on the multiplex PCR reads. The sample lists about 680,000 distinct CDR3 sequences; approximately 36% were seen once. Sequences were obtained from blood. The receptors were gathered from a middle-aged woman with Graves' hyperthyroidism. The CDR3 runs from the conserved cysteine through the conserved F or W. A D gene is named only where the DNA matches it firmly. Where a row states a size, it is once, few, many or the class of an expanded clone; other rows omit it.

V	D	J	size	CDR3	DNA
TRBV7-6	TRBD1	TRBJ1-1	NA	CASSDTGVHTEAFF	TGTGCCAGCAGCGATACAGGGGTTCACACTGAAGCTTTCTTT
TRBV7-2	NA	TRBJ2-5	many	CASSLVSVLGETQYF	TGTGCCAGCAGCTTAGTCTCCGTACTAGGGGAGACCCAGTACTTC
TRBV7-2	TRBD1	TRBJ1-2	few	CASSLGGQGGGYTF	TGTGCCAGCAGCTTAGGCGGACAGGGGGGTGGCTACACCTTC
TRBV7-2	NA	TRBJ2-7	many	CASSQGPGAFYEQYF	TGTGCCAGCAGCCAAGGCCCAGGGGCGTTCTACGAGCAGTACTTC
TRBV7-9	TRBD1	TRBJ1-5	many	CASSTGQGRPQHF	TGTGCCAGCAGCACCGGACAGGGGAGGCCCCAGCATTTT
TRBV7-3	TRBD1	TRBJ2-5	many	CASSPVAGTGGSETQYF	TGTGCCAGCAGCCCCGTCGCCGGGACAGGGGGTTCAGAGACCCAGTACTTC
TRBV7-2	NA	TRBJ1-2	NA	CASSLFQEIYGYTF	TGTGCCAGCAGCTTATTCCAGGAAATTTATGGCTACACCTTC
TRBV10-3	NA	TRBJ2-3	few	CAISESSDTQYF	TGTGCCATCAGTGAGTCTTCAGATACGCAGTATTTT
TRBV5-6	NA	TRBJ2-7	many	CASSLVREEQYF	TGTGCCAGCAGCTTGGTACGGGAAGAGCAGTACTTC
TRBV7-9	TRBD1	TRBJ1-1	few	CASSVPDRATEAFF	TGTGCCAGCAGCGTCCCGGACAGGGCGACTGAAGCTTTCTTT
TRBV19	TRBD1	TRBJ1-5	NA	CASSIGPGTGFSNQPQHF	TGTGCCAGTAGTATCGGGCCCGGGACAGGCTTTAGCAATCAGCCCCAGCATTTT
TRBV5-6	NA	TRBJ1-6	many	CASSYGNPNSPLHF	TGTGCCAGCAGTTACGGGAATCCGAATTCACCCCTCCACTTT
TRBV7-9	NA	TRBJ2-7	few	CASSQGFVLYEQYF	TGTGCCAGCAGCCAAGGATTCGTTCTCTACGAGCAGTACTTC
TRBV6-5	NA	TRBJ1-5	NA	CASSPVNQPQHF	TGTGCCAGCAGTCCCGTGAATCAGCCCCAGCATTTT
TRBV10-3	TRBD1	TRBJ2-1	few	CAISTPGQGGNEQFF	TGTGCCATCAGTACTCCGGGACAGGGGGGCAATGAGCAGTTCTTC
TRBV25-1	NA	TRBJ2-1	NA	CASSEYNNYNEQFF	TGTGCCAGCAGTGAATACAACAACTACAATGAGCAGTTCTTC
TRBV7-2	NA	TRBJ1-1	NA	CASSLGFTGFTEAFF	TGTGCCAGCAGCTTAGGCTTTACAGGCTTCACTGAAGCTTTCTTT
TRBV6-5	NA	TRBJ1-2	many	CASSARPYGYTF	TGTGCCAGCAGTGCCAGGCCTTATGGCTACACCTTC
TRBV29-1	NA	TRBJ2-6	many	CSVEARTGANVLTF	TGCAGCGTTGAAGCGCGGACTGGGGCCAACGTCCTGACTTTC
TRBV20-1	TRBD1	TRBJ1-6	many	CSAPQGSLDSPLHF	TGCAGTGCCCCACAGGGGAGCTTAGATTCACCCCTCCACTTT
TRBV25-1	TRBD1	TRBJ2-7	many	CASSPPPGTGSYEQYF	TGTGCCAGCAGTCCCCCACCCGGGACAGGATCCTACGAGCAGTACTTC
TRBV20-1	TRBD1	TRBJ1-5	many	CSARGLTGGGQPQHF	TGCAGTGCTAGAGGTTTGACAGGGGGAGGTCAGCCCCAGCATTTT
TRBV3-1	TRBD2	TRBJ2-5	NA	CASSQDPGGLQETQYF	TGTGCCAGCAGCCAAGATCCGGGAGGGCTCCAAGAGACCCAGTACTTC
TRBV12-3/TRBV12-4	NA	TRBJ1-3	few	CASSYNSWPGNTIYF	TGTGCCAGCAGTTACAACTCGTGGCCTGGAAACACCATATATTTT
TRBV6-5	NA	TRBJ1-4	few	CASSQVLRTPREKLFF	TGTGCCAGCAGCCAAGTTCTTCGGACCCCACGTGAAAAACTGTTTTTT
TRBV20-1	NA	TRBJ2-5	few	CSAPRDPSQRETQYF	TGCAGTGCTCCCCGGGACCCATCCCAGAGAGAGACCCAGTACTTC
TRBV6-1	NA	TRBJ2-6	NA	CASSQAHSGANVLTF	TGTGCCAGCTCTCAAGCCCACTCTGGGGCCAACGTCCTGACTTTC
TRBV6-1	TRBD2	TRBJ2-7	NA	CASRRAGGYEQYF	TGTGCCAGCCGTCGCGCGGGAGGGTACGAGCAGTACTTC
TRBV6-5	NA	TRBJ1-2	once	CASTEEGAGYTF	TGTGCCAGCACCGAGGAAGGGGCTGGCTACACCTTC
TRBV10-3	NA	TRBJ1-4	many	CATHGGTGNEKLFF	TGTGCCACCCACGGAGGGACTGGAAATGAAAAACTGTTTTTT
TRBV7-2	NA	TRBJ1-6	many	CASSLGQGSSPLHF	TGTGCCAGCAGCTTAGGGCAGGGCTCTTCACCCCTCCACTTT
TRBV12-3/TRBV12-4	NA	TRBJ2-5	many	CASSLGNGQETQYF	TGTGCCAGCAGTTTAGGTAACGGCCAAGAGACCCAGTACTTC
TRBV7-2	NA	TRBJ2-2	NA	CASSQTTGELFF	TGCGCCAGCAGCCAGACCACCGGGGAGCTGTTTTTT
TRBV20-1	NA	TRBJ1-1	NA	CSARDRLGVLGAEAFF	TGCAGTGCTAGAGATCGGCTGGGGGTTTTAGGGGCTGAAGCTTTCTTT
TRBV10-3	TRBD1	TRBJ2-1	few	CAISESGGQGTYNEQFF	TGTGCCATCAGTGAGTCAGGGGGCCAGGGAACATACAATGAGCAGTTCTTC
TRBV6-4	NA	TRBJ1-4	few	CASSKGRGEKLFF	TGTGCCAGCAGTAAGGGGCGCGGTGAAAAACTGTTTTTT
TRBV7-9	NA	TRBJ1-3	many	CASSLKGGSGPGNTIYF	TGTGCCAGCAGCTTGAAGGGGGGATCGGGTCCTGGAAACACCATATATTTT
TRBV7-2	NA	TRBJ2-6	NA	CASSTGPYSGANVLTF	TGTGCCAGCAGCACCGGGCCGTACTCTGGGGCCAACGTCCTGACTTTC
TRBV7-9	TRBD1	TRBJ1-6	NA	CASSPSYSTGVSYNSPLHF	TGTGCCAGCAGCCCGAGTTACTCGACAGGGGTCTCCTATAATTCACCCCTCCACTTT
TRBV7-8	NA	TRBJ1-1	many	CASSLSKPRNTEAFF	TGTGCCAGCAGCTTGTCTAAGCCTAGGAACACTGAAGCTTTCTTT
TRBV7-3	NA	TRBJ1-6	NA	CASSIRQNSPLHF	TGTGCCAGCAGCATCCGACAGAATTCACCCCTCCACTTT
TRBV5-6	TRBD1	TRBJ1-2	NA	CASSITGGENGYTF	TGTGCCAGCAGCATTACAGGGGGCGAAAATGGCTACACCTTC
TRBV19	TRBD1	TRBJ1-5	many	CASSIAGTVNQPQHF	TGTGCCAGTAGTATTGCGGGGACAGTAAATCAGCCCCAGCATTTT
TRBV24-1	TRBD1	TRBJ2-3	NA	CATSDGTSAGGSADTQYF	TGTGCCACCAGTGATGGAACATCGGCAGGGGGCAGCGCAGATACGCAGTATTTT
TRBV5-1	TRBD1	TRBJ2-5	NA	CASSETGGKETQYF	TGCGCCAGCAGCGAGACAGGGGGCAAGGAGACCCAGTACTTC
TRBV5-6	NA	TRBJ1-2	NA	CAWSVGSGYTF	TGTGCCTGGAGTGTTGGGAGCGGCTACACCTTC
TRBV7-8	NA	TRBJ2-2	NA	CASSPHMDRNTGELFF	TGTGCCAGCAGCCCCCACATGGACAGGAACACCGGGGAGCTGTTTTTT
TRBV29-1	TRBD2	TRBJ2-7	many	CSVETSGEQYF	TGCAGCGTTGAGACTAGCGGTGAGCAGTACTTC
TRBV7-3	TRBD2	TRBJ2-5	NA	CASSLSGAGGRQETQYF	TGTGCCAGCAGCTTAAGTGGAGCGGGAGGGCGGCAAGAGACCCAGTACTTC